One and the same sample provided the 5 T cell receptor beta chains below, sequenced in a study of CD8 T cells in ankylosing spondylitis. TCRdb fed the 5' RACE reads into MiXCR, producing one record per CDR3 protein. The profile shows about 250,000 distinct CDR3 sequences, roughly a tenth of them singletons. Sequenced input: blood, either unsorted or a sorted T cell fraction (not recorded which). These receptors were obtained from a male donor with ankylosing spondylitis or in good health (not recorded which).

This clonotype was recorded at least ten times. The chain has TRBV20-1 and TRBJ1-1; D remains ambiguous. Germline loops: CDR1 DFQATT, CDR2 SNEGSKA (reference sequence). There are 12 residues in the CDR3. V lost 3 bases to trimming and J lost 0 bases, with 5 bases between them. This chain's CDR3 is CSASRVNTEAFF. The CDR3 bases are TGCAGTGCTAGTCGGGTGAACACTGAAGCTTTCTTT.

This clonotype came up many times. The chain is built from TRBV12-3 or TRBV12-4 and TRBJ2-7; D ambiguous. V lost 2 bases and J 0 bases, leaving 11 bases between the germline ends. The CDR3 sequence is 15 residues long. The CDR3 DNA reads TGTGCCAGCAGTTTATCGGCCGTGAGCTCCTACGAGCAGTACTTC. Residues: CASSLSAVSSYEQYF.

This clonotype was counted ten times or more. The genes are TRBV20-1 and TRBJ2-7; 9 nucleotides align to TRBD2. Trimming removed 5 bases from V and 1 base from J; junction bases left unmatched: 6. The CDR3 consists of 14 residues. Per the germline V gene, CDR1 is DFQATT and CDR2 is SNEGSKA (reference sequence). For the CDR3, the DNA is TGCAGTGCTCATCCCACTAGCGGGTCCTACGAGCAGTACTTC. This encodes CSAHPTSGSYEQYF.

This clonotype showed up many times. The V gene is TRBV10-3, the J gene TRBJ2-1; D gene uncertain. V was trimmed by 2 bases and J by 6 bases, leaving 14 bases between them. Germline CDR1 and CDR2: ENHRY and SYGVKD. CDR3 length: 15 amino acids. CDR3: CAISEPEVRSNEQFF. Written as DNA, the CDR3 is TGTGCCATCAGTGAGCCTGAAGTCCGGAGCAATGAGCAGTTCTTC.

In its sample, this clonotype was seen many times. In DNA, the CDR3 is TGCAGTGCCATTGACTCTGGAAACACCATATATTTT. It codes for CSAIDSGNTIYF. This chain uses TRBV20-1 with TRBJ1-3; D gene unclear. Germline assignment: CDR1 DFQATT and CDR2 SNEGSKA (reference sequence). Trimming left V 6 bases short and J 0 bases short, with 6 bases between. The CDR3 covers 12 residues.